This T cell receptor (beta chain) was captured by sequencing in a study of CD8+ T cells in alopecia areata. Points from the study as a whole: Tofacitinib yielded significantly lower scalp clonality and fewer expanded CD8+ clones among the top 100.

The table lists this clone with a count of one. Antigen unknown. Treatment reported: oral pan-JAK inhibitor, 5-10 mg twice daily. Once RNA had been extracted, it was reverse transcribed into cDNA to act as the sequencing template. Sequencing was performed with immunoSEQ multiplex PCR; in TCRdb, only in-frame clones are kept and a portion is missing. The sample includes 130,000 to 150,000 clones, 75% to 85% seen only once; the top ten take roughly 25%. V lost 4 bases, J lost 6 bases, and 9 bases lay in between. This CDR3 spans 13 amino acids. Germline V gives CDR1 SEHNR, CDR2 FQNEAQ (reference sequence).

Specimen: CD8+ T cells sorted from blood, collected at week 4, from a patient treated with tofacitinib. The TCR comes from a human donor with alopecia areata. The gene calls are TRBV7-9 and TRBJ2-2, with D unclear. CDR3 in amino acids: CASSWAVSGELFF. DNA of the CDR3: TGTGCCAGCAGCTGGGCCGTCTCCGGGGAGCTGTTTTTT.